This T cell receptor beta chain was sequenced for a study of shared clonotypes between healthy human individuals. Study overall: Donors had three CD4 naive, three CD4 memory, two CD8 naive and one CD8 memory plate apiece.

Naive CD45RA+ and memory CD45RA-negative subsets were split from CD4+ cells. Germline V gene sequence: CDR1 LNHDA, CDR2 SQIVND (reference sequence). The CDR3 is 14 amino acids. Trimming cost V 7 bases and J 3 bases, with 10 bases left between them. Across several immunoSEQ plates, the genomic DNA of each subset was split evenly. Under the authors' procedure: ImmunoSEQ gave junction-only sequences without quality scores, so filtering differed. The data were produced by immunoSEQ multiplex PCR, yet TCRdb's version contains in-frame clones alone and is incomplete. The V and J calls and clone size come from that table; D and trimming were worked out from the DNA. The repertoire holds more than 2,000,000 clones, with approximately 92% as singletons.

V gene TRBV19 combines with J gene TRBJ1-6; the D is unclear. Sequencing was carried out using naive CD4+ T cells sorted from blood. Subset indicated: CD45RA+ positively selected. This receptor was taken from a man between 18 and 35 years old in good health. CDR3 region: CASNEGFYNSPLHF. For the CDR3, the DNA is TGTGCCAGTAACGAGGGCTTCTATAATTCACCCCTCCACTTT. Looking up the rest from reference TRBV19 and TRBJ1-6 gives the full variable domain: DGGITQSPKYLFRKEGQNVTLSCEQNLNHDAMYWYRQDPGQGLRLIYYSQIVNDFQKGDIAEGYSVSREKKESFPLTVTSAQKNPTAFYLCASNEGFYNSPLHFGNGTRLTVT.